This T cell receptor (beta chain) was recovered during a study of memory CD4+ T cells and cytomegalovirus serostatus. Single viable CD3+CD4+CD8-CD45RO+ cells were sorted as the memory CD4+ T cells. Germline loops: CDR1 MDHEN, CDR2 SYDVKM. This CDR3 spans 17 amino acids. V lost 2 bases and J 4 bases, leaving 20 bases between the germline ends. Produced via immunoSEQ multiplex PCR; TCRdb's table is partial and in-frame only. The sample yields under 50,000 clones, just under 80% seen once. The source of this sequence is an adult in good health and CMV-seronegative. This rearrangement joins TRBV28 to TRBJ1-2, with D unresolved. Source material: memory CD4+ T cells from blood. Here the CDR3 DNA reads TGTGCCAGCAGTTTAGACCCGTCAATTCCCCTGACCTATGGCTACACCTTC. This encodes CASSLDPSIPLTYGYTF.